These 27 T cell receptor beta chains originate from one sample sequenced in a study of OX40 agonist ivuxolimab in advanced cancers. TCRdb keeps only in-frame clones here, not all; method: immunoSEQ multiplex PCR. The sample has 74,000 or so clones, around 90% seen once. The specimen was CD4+ or CD8+ T cells sorted from blood, collected in a trial of the OX40 agonist ivuxolimab. The receptor set was obtained from an adult with an advanced solid tumor such as melanoma, head and neck, liver or kidney cancer.

The chain's CDR3 is CASSGRLAGASGGTQYF. Here the CDR3 DNA reads TGTGCCAGCAGTGGGAGACTAGCGGGAGCCTCAGGGGGGACCCAGTACTTC. The V gene is TRBV6-1, the J gene TRBJ2-5, with TRBD2 matching over 12 bases. Unmatched junction bases numbered 13, after V lost 4 bases and J lost 7 bases. The germline CDR1 and CDR2 sequences are MNHNS and SASEGT. This CDR3 has 17 residues.

This rearrangement joins TRBV7-6 to TRBJ1-1, with a tentative D call TRBD1 (5 bases). Germline CDR1 is SGHVS and CDR2 is FNYEAQ. V lost 5 bases and J 7 bases, leaving 11 bases between the germline ends. The CDR3 consists of 12 residues. Here the CDR3 reads CASSPLRGEAFF. Here the CDR3 DNA reads TGTGCCAGCAGCCCTCTGAGGGGTGAAGCTTTCTTT.

In DNA form, the CDR3 reads TGTGCCAGCAGCTTCCAGCGGACCTCCTACGAGCAGTACTTC. Protein sequence: CASSFQRTSYEQYF. V gene TRBV7-2 combines with J gene TRBJ2-7, with a weak D call TRBD2 (5 bases). CDR1 is SGHTA and CDR2 is FQGNSA in the germline V gene. V was pared by 3 bases and J by 0 bases, with 9 bases between. The CDR3 runs to 14 residues.

The chain joins TRBV25-1 to TRBJ2-5; 14 nucleotides align to TRBD2. Trimming took 5 bases from V and 2 from J; bases not matched to a gene: 10. The CDR3 runs to 18 residues. Germline lookup yields CDR1 MGHDK and CDR2 SYGVNS. The CDR3 loop reads CASSNPPGLAGVQETQYF. The DNA for the CDR3 is TGTGCCAGCAGTAACCCCCCGGGACTAGCGGGGGTACAAGAGACCCAGTACTTC.

This chain uses TRBV9 with TRBJ1-1, with D hard to call. Germline V gene data show CDR1 as SGDLS and CDR2 as YYNGEE. There are 13 residues in the CDR3. The ends were cut back, 3 bases at V and 0 bases at J, with 6 bases in the middle. The CDR3 DNA reads as TGTGCCAGCAGCGAAACACTGAACACTGAAGCTTTCTTT. This gives the protein CASSETLNTEAFF.

The rearrangement uses TRBV11-2 and TRBJ1-2; possibly TRBD1 for D (5 bases). This CDR3 is 16 amino acids long. Germline-derived CDR1 and CDR2 are SGHAT and FQNNGV. With 1 base removed from V and 1 base from J, the gap between germline ends came to 13 bases. The CDR3 region has the DNA TGTGCCAGCAGCTTAGGTCAGGGCTTGGTTAACTATGGCTACACCTTC. Translated, it gives CASSLGQGLVNYGYTF.

The rearrangement joins TRBV28 to TRBJ1-5, with TRBD1 matching 8 bases. The CDR3 has 15 amino acids. Germline CDR1 and CDR2: MDHEN and SYDVKM. Unmatched junction bases numbered 10, after V lost 7 bases and J lost 5 bases. This chain's CDR3 is CASNGMDRVDQPQHF. The CDR3 DNA is TGTGCCAGCAACGGGATGGACAGGGTTGATCAGCCCCAGCATTTT.

The CDR3 bases are TGCGCCAGCAGCTTGGAGGGTTATGGGAATTCACCCCTCCACTTT. Its protein product is CASSLEGYGNSPLHF. The chain uses TRBV5-1 and TRBJ1-6, with D unclear. This CDR3 has 15 amino acids. Per germline, CDR1 SGHRS and CDR2 YFSETQ. V was trimmed by 0 bases and J by 7 bases, leaving 11 bases between them. Together with reference TRBV5-1 and TRBJ1-6, the CDR3 gives the full variable domain: KAGVTQTPRYLIKTRGQQVTLSCSPISGHRSVSWYQQTPGQGLQFLFEYFSETQRNKGNFPGRFSGRQFSNSRSEMNVSTLELGDSALYLCASSLEGYGNSPLHFGNGTRLTVT.

The chain carries TRBV28 and TRBJ1-6, with D perhaps matching TRBD1 (6 bases). Germline V gene sequence: CDR1 MDHEN, CDR2 SYDVKM. The CDR3 consists of 14 residues. Trimming removed 5 bases at V and 7 bases at J, with 12 bases between. CDR3 loop: CASSPLTGNSPLHF. CDR3 bases: TGTGCCAGCAGTCCACTCACAGGGAATTCACCCCTCCACTTT.

In this sample, this clone turned up once. This sequence joins TRBV7-9 and TRBJ2-5; 8 positions match TRBD2. The CDR3 runs to 14 residues. From germline, CDR1 is SEHNR and CDR2 FQNEAQ (reference sequence). V shed 2 bases, J shed 5 bases, and the junction held 4 bases outside the gene matches. DNA of the CDR3: TGTGCCAGCAGCTTAATGGCGGGAGGTGAGACCCAGTACTTC. Translated: CASSLMAGGETQYF.

This rearrangement joins TRBV9 to TRBJ1-1, with TRBD1 as a possible D gene (6 bases). V was shortened by 4 bases and J by 9 bases, with 16 bases between the two germline ends. Germline-derived CDR1 and CDR2 are SGDLS and YYNGEE. The CDR3 spans 13 residues. The CDR3 DNA is TGTGCCAGCAGCACCGAACTACAGGGTCAAGCTTTCTTT. It specifies CASSTELQGQAFF. The whole variable domain, filled in from reference TRBV9 and TRBJ1-1, reads DSGVTQTPKHLITATGQRVTLRCSPRSGDLSVYWYQQSLDQGLQFLIQYYNGEERAKGNILERFSAQQFPDLHSELNLSSLELGDSALYFCASSTELQGQAFFGQGTRLTVV.

The chain recombines TRBV29-1 with TRBJ1-3; the D gene is possibly TRBD1 (5 bases). The CDR3 spans 20 residues. Germline-derived CDR1 and CDR2 are SQVTM and ANQGSEA. Trimming took off 3 bases at V and 8 bases at J, with 35 bases between the two ends. Written as DNA, the CDR3 is TGCAGCGTTGACCACGGAGTTCCCACGGGGGAGCAAGGAGGAGGATACACCATATATTTT. This sequence encodes CSVDHGVPTGEQGGGYTIYF.

The genes are TRBV11-3 and TRBJ2-7; D might be TRBD1 (6 bases). With 5 bases removed from V and 2 bases from J, the gap between germline ends came to 16 bases. The CDR3 extends over 15 amino acids. Germline V gene sequence: CDR1 SGHNT, CDR2 YENEEA. The CDR3 spells CASSPYTGTPYEQYF. As DNA, the CDR3 is TGTGCCAGCAGCCCGTATACCGGGACACCCTACGAGCAGTACTTC.

The chain uses TRBV28 and TRBJ1-4; D not certain. The CDR3 totals 14 residues. CDR1 MDHEN and CDR2 SYDVKM come from the germline V gene. Trimming shortened V by 2 bases and J by 6 bases, and 10 bases separated the two germline ends. The CDR3 loop reads CASSLIGIDEKLFF. As DNA, the CDR3 is TGTGCCAGCAGTTTAATAGGGATTGATGAAAAACTGTTTTTT.

The rearrangement links TRBV6-5 to TRBJ2-3; TRBD2 matches 8 bases. This CDR3 is built from 15 residues. Germline CDR1 MNHEY, CDR2 SVGAGI. The J segment lost 2 bases and the V segment lost 3 bases, leaving 4 bases of the junction unmatched. The CDR3 sequence is CASSYKAGATDTQYF. The CDR3 DNA is TGTGCCAGCAGTTATAAAGCGGGGGCCACAGATACGCAGTATTTT.

The chain combines TRBV2 with TRBJ1-2; 10 bases match TRBD1. CDR1 SNHLY and CDR2 FYNNEI come from the germline V gene. This CDR3 is 16 amino acids long. V dropped 6 bases and J dropped 4; count of bases not matched to a gene: 11. CDR3 DNA sequence: TGTGCCAGCAGAAAAGCGACAGGGGGCGCGACCTATGGCTACACCTTC. Its translation: CASRKATGGATYGYTF.

The V and J genes are TRBV14 and TRBJ1-2; D unclear. Trimming cost V 3 bases and J 4 bases, with 12 bases left between them. Per the germline V gene, CDR1 is SGHDN and CDR2 is FVKESK. This CDR3 has 14 amino acids. The CDR3 loop is CASSHTLNPYGYTF. The CDR3 nucleotides are TGTGCCAGCAGCCATACCCTTAACCCCTATGGCTACACCTTC.

V is TRBV5-1 and J is TRBJ2-1, with 7 bases fitting TRBD1. Looked up from germline, CDR1 is SGHRS and CDR2 is YFSETQ. This CDR3 is 15 amino acids long. Losses at the gene ends were 0 bases for V and 6 bases for J; bases not matched to a gene: 6. The CDR3 nucleotides read TGCGCCAGCAGCTTGGAGGGGGCGAGCGTCAATGAGCAGTTCTTC. Its protein is CASSLEGASVNEQFF.

The J gene is TRBJ2-7, the V gene TRBV5-1; perhaps D is TRBD1 or TRBD2 (5 bases each). V was trimmed by 4 bases and J by 3 bases, leaving 14 bases between them. CDR3 length: 14 residues. The germline V gene has CDR1 SGHRS and CDR2 YFSETQ. CDR3 DNA: TGCGCCAGCAGCCTGGGACGAGAAAGCTACGAGCAGTACTTC. Protein product: CASSLGRESYEQYF.

CDR3 in amino acids: CSVRGDPDSSYEQYF. The CDR3 coding sequence is TGCAGCGTGCGGGGGGATCCGGACAGCTCCTACGAGCAGTACTTC. The chain uses TRBV29-1 and TRBJ2-7, with 8 bases aligning to TRBD2. Germline V gives CDR1 SQVTM, CDR2 ANQGSEA. The CDR3 loop spans 15 amino acids. After removal of 6 bases from V and 0 bases from J, the junction contained 10 bases not matched to a gene.

This clone was detected once. The chain recombines TRBV7-6 with TRBJ2-3; D may be TRBD2 (6 bases). The CDR3 length is 15 residues. V was clipped by 3 bases and J by 4 bases, with 14 bases between them. Looked up from germline, CDR1 is SGHVS and CDR2 is FNYEAQ. In DNA form, the CDR3 reads TGTGCCAGCAGCTTCACCGGGAGCGCTGCAGATACGCAGTATTTT. This encodes CASSFTGSAADTQYF.

The rearrangement uses TRBV7-3 and TRBJ1-1; the D is unclear. Germline values: CDR1 SGHTA, CDR2 FQGTGA. This CDR3 contains 14 residues. V was trimmed by 1 base and J by 7 bases, leaving 13 bases between them. The CDR3 protein is CASSLSGRSSEAFF. In DNA form, the CDR3 reads TGTGCCAGCAGCTTAAGTGGACGGAGCAGTGAAGCTTTCTTT.

The genes are TRBV5-1 and TRBJ1-2; D ambiguous. Germline CDR1 reads SGHRS; CDR2 reads YFSETQ. V lost 4 bases, J lost 3 bases, and 10 bases lay in between. The CDR3 has 13 residues. CDR3 sequence: CASSPGSYYGYTF. As DNA, the CDR3 is TGCGCCAGCAGCCCCGGGAGCTACTATGGCTACACCTTC.

The chain carries TRBV11-2 and TRBJ2-7; tentative D call: TRBD2 (6 bases). CDR1 is SGHAT, CDR2 FQNNGV, per germline. Between the trimmed V and J ends, which lost 8 bases and 0 bases, there was a span of 17 bases. The CDR3 length is 15 residues. CDR3 nucleotide sequence: TGTGCCAGCGGGTTACGGGACTCGCACTCCTACGAGCAGTACTTC. Translated: CASGLRDSHSYEQYF.

This rearrangement joins TRBV28 to TRBJ2-5; TRBD2 matches 9 bases. CDR1 is MDHEN and CDR2 is SYDVKM in the germline V gene. CDR3 length: 14 amino acids. The ends lost 5 bases at V and 5 bases at J; junction bases unmatched: 6. CDR3 sequence reads: CASSQAGGDETQYF. The DNA for the CDR3 is TGTGCCAGCAGTCAAGCGGGGGGCGATGAGACCCAGTACTTC.

The chain recombines TRBV6-1 with TRBJ2-7, with a weak D call TRBD2 (5 bases). V lost 7 bases and J 0 bases, leaving 16 bases between the germline ends. Germline lookup yields CDR1 MNHNS and CDR2 SASEGT. This CDR3 comprises 15 residues. The CDR3 loop reads CASTKAVRSSYEQYF. For the CDR3, the DNA is TGTGCCAGCACTAAAGCGGTCCGCAGCTCCTACGAGCAGTACTTC.

J is TRBJ2-1 and V is TRBV18, with D possibly TRBD1 on 5 matching bases. CDR1 KGHSH and CDR2 LQKENI come from the germline V gene. Trimming cost V 4 bases and J 5 bases, with 12 bases left between them. This CDR3 is built from 14 residues. CDR3 in amino acids: CASSRSQGDNEQFF. The CDR3, as DNA: TGTGCCAGCTCACGCTCCCAAGGGGACAATGAGCAGTTCTTC.